These 29 T cell receptor beta chains share one sample of origin, sequenced in a study of control samples from healthy donors and cancer patients. Clones were sequenced by immunoSEQ multiplex PCR, and TCRdb holds only the in-frame ones, with some missing. Seen here are 170,000 or so clones, roughly 91% observed once, and the top ten hold approximately 1.5%. The sample taken for sequencing was blood. The receptors come from a young man in good health.

The V gene is TRBV5-1, the J gene TRBJ1-5; D call uncertain. Germline loops: CDR1 SGHRS, CDR2 YFSETQ. The CDR3 runs to 15 residues. V lost 4 bases and J lost 2, with 13 bases in between. CDR3 loop: CASSLSLGGNQPQHF. The CDR3 nucleotides are TGCGCCAGCAGCCTAAGTTTAGGAGGCAATCAGCCCCAGCATTTT.

This clone turned up a few times. In DNA form, the CDR3 reads TGTGCCAGCAGTTCGGGACAGAATATTGAAAAACTGTTTTTT. Its translation: CASSSGQNIEKLFF. The rearrangement joins TRBV27 to TRBJ1-4; TRBD1 matches at 7 bases. Germline CDR1 is MNHEY and CDR2 is SMNVEV (reference sequence). Unmatched junction bases numbered 6, after V lost 4 bases and J lost 7 bases. This CDR3 has 14 amino acids.

This sequence joins TRBV19 and TRBJ2-2; TRBD1 aligns across 10 bases. The germline gives CDR1 LNHDA, CDR2 SQIVND (reference sequence). The V and J ends lost 7 bases and 6 bases, in that order; junction bases with no gene match: 2. This CDR3 region has 13 residues. The CDR3 DNA is TGTGCCAGTACCGGACAGGGGGCCGGGGAGCTGTTTTTT. It specifies CASTGQGAGELFF. Using reference TRBV19 and TRBJ2-2 for the parts outside the CDR3, the full variable domain is DGGITQSPKYLFRKEGQNVTLSCEQNLNHDAMYWYRQDPGQGLRLIYYSQIVNDFQKGDIAEGYSVSREKKESFPLTVTSAQKNPTAFYLCASTGQGAGELFFGEGSRLTVL.

The chain carries TRBV10-3 and TRBJ1-1, with D unresolved. CDR1 and CDR2 from the germline V gene are ENHRY and SYGVKD. Trimming took 3 bases from V and 5 from J, leaving 7 bases between them. The CDR3 length is 12 residues. CDR3 nucleotide sequence: TGTGCCATCAGTGACGGGGTTACTGAAGCTTTCTTT. Protein: CAISDGVTEAFF.

The gene calls are TRBV28 and TRBJ1-2; D is unresolved. The ends were cut back, 3 bases at V and 7 bases at J, with 9 bases in the middle. CDR3 size: 12 residues. From germline, CDR1 is MDHEN and CDR2 SYDVKM. CDR3 nucleotides: TGTGCCAGCAGTTTCGGGCGTCCTGGCTACACCTTC. Protein sequence: CASSFGRPGYTF.

The chain recombines TRBV12-3 or TRBV12-4 with TRBJ1-4; the match to TRBD1 covers 7 bases. The CDR3 runs to 11 residues. J was trimmed by 6 bases and V by 11 bases; bases with no gene match: 3. The chain's CDR3 is CASGGDEKLFF. The DNA of the CDR3 is TGTGCCTCAGGGGGTGATGAAAAACTGTTTTTT.

The count of this clone is one. The genes are TRBV2 and TRBJ2-1, with 9 bases lining up with TRBD2. There are 11 residues in the CDR3. Trimming removed 9 bases from V and 10 bases from J; junction bases left unmatched: 4. The germline gives CDR1 SNHLY, CDR2 FYNNEI. Written as DNA, the CDR3 is TGTGCCAGTAATCTAGCGGGGGAGCAGTTCTTC. Amino acid sequence: CASNLAGEQFF.

The chain recombines TRBV5-6 with TRBJ2-1; TRBD2 aligns across 14 bases. Germline CDR1 and CDR2: SGHDT and YYEEEE. With V trimmed by 5 bases and J by 0 bases, 7 bases remained unmatched. CDR3 length equals 18 residues. The CDR3 DNA sequence: TGTGCCAGCAGTCGGGGACTAGCGGGGGCATTCTCCTACAATGAGCAGTTCTTC. It yields the protein CASSRGLAGAFSYNEQFF.

The chain joins TRBV5-1 to TRBJ1-2; D remains unclear. V was clipped by 0 bases and J by 4 bases, with 7 bases between them. Germline V gene sequence: CDR1 SGHRS, CDR2 YFSETQ. The CDR3 has 13 amino acids. CDR3 sequence: CASSLGSAYGYTF. The CDR3 DNA sequence: TGCGCCAGCAGCTTGGGTTCGGCCTATGGCTACACCTTC.

The V and J genes are TRBV2 and TRBJ2-3, with TRBD2 identical over 10 bases. The V segment lost 5 bases and the J segment 2 bases; nucleotides outside the gene matches: 4. CDR1 and CDR2 (germline): SNHLY, FYNNEI. The CDR3 extends over 15 amino acids. Written as DNA, the CDR3 is TGTGCCAGCAGTCTAGCGGGGGTACCCACAGATACGCAGTATTTT. Translation: CASSLAGVPTDTQYF.

The chain joins TRBV7-2 to TRBJ1-1; D is ambiguous. Looked up from germline, CDR1 is SGHTA and CDR2 is FQGNSA. Deletions cut 6 bases from V and 0 bases from J, with 14 bases between. This CDR3 is 15 amino acids long. The CDR3, as DNA: TGTGCCAGCAGTCCCCTTGCCTATATGAACACTGAAGCTTTCTTT. It codes for CASSPLAYMNTEAFF. The complete variable domain, with remaining parts taken from reference TRBV7-2 and TRBJ1-1, reads GAGVSQSPSNKVTEKGKDVELRCDPISGHTALYWYRQSLGQGLEFLIYFQGNSAPDKSGLPSDRFSAERTGGSVSTLTIQRTQQEDSAVYLCASSPLAYMNTEAFFGQGTRLTVV.

The chain carries TRBV25-1 and TRBJ2-7; TRBD1 matches at 9 bases. The junction had 8 bases not matched to a gene; V was cut back by 3 bases and J by 5 bases. Germline V gives CDR1 MGHDK, CDR2 SYGVNS. There are 15 residues in the CDR3. CDR3 sequence (DNA): TGTGCCAGCAGTGATCTCAAGGACAGGGGCCACGAGCAGTACTTC. Protein: CASSDLKDRGHEQYF.

The chain links TRBV6-5 to TRBJ2-2; 8 nucleotides match TRBD2. The length of the CDR3 is 14 residues. Trimming took 6 bases from V and 1 from J; bases not matched to a gene: 1. Germline values: CDR1 MNHEY, CDR2 SVGAGI. The CDR3 DNA sequence: TGTGCCAGCAGCCGGGGGGGGAACACCGGGGAGCTGTTTTTT. Encoded protein: CASSRGGNTGELFF.

The chain is built from TRBV6-5 and TRBJ1-3; D is possibly TRBD1 (5 bases). Trimming took off 0 bases at V and 9 bases at J, with 15 bases between the two ends. CDR1 MNHEY and CDR2 SVGAGI come from the germline V gene. The length of the CDR3 is 15 residues. Here the CDR3 reads CASSYSGRADATIYF. The CDR3, as DNA: TGTGCCAGCAGTTACTCAGGCAGGGCTGATGCCACCATATATTTT.

The CDR3 region has the DNA TGTGCCAGCAGCACCCGCACAGATACGCAGTATTTT. This translates into CASSTRTDTQYF. The gene calls are TRBV9 and TRBJ2-3; no clear D. Germline loops: CDR1 SGDLS, CDR2 YYNGEE. V shed 4 bases and J shed 1 base, with 4 bases lying between them. This CDR3 is 12 amino acids long.

The chain uses TRBV28 and TRBJ2-5, with 9 bases matching TRBD1. Per the germline V gene, CDR1 is MDHEN and CDR2 is SYDVKM. With V trimmed by 7 bases and J by 7 bases, 7 bases remained unmatched. CDR3 size: 13 residues. The CDR3 loop reads CASTPMDRGTQYF. As DNA, the CDR3 is TGTGCCAGCACTCCTATGGACAGGGGGACCCAGTACTTC.

J is TRBJ2-1 and V is TRBV3-1 (or the pseudogene TRBV3-2); D uncertain. There are 13 residues in the CDR3. Trimming took 1 base from V and 8 from J, leaving 9 bases between them. Germline V gives CDR1 LGHDT, CDR2 YNNKEL (reference sequence). The DNA of the CDR3 is TGTGCCAGCAGCCAAGGGGCCGGAGATGAGCAGTTCTTC. It is translated as CASSQGAGDEQFF.

The V call is TRBV5-6, the J call TRBJ1-2, with D unresolved. Looked up from germline, CDR1 is SGHDT and CDR2 is YYEEEE. The CDR3 is 15 amino acids. V lost 4 bases and J lost 0, with 13 bases in between. In DNA, the CDR3 is TGTGCCAGCAGCCCCTATGACCGATCTAACTATGGCTACACCTTC. The encoded protein is CASSPYDRSNYGYTF.

About this clone itself: A junction boundary mismatches the germline segment, possibly from a read error. CDR3 loop: CASSRQGVGNQPQHF. In DNA form, the CDR3 reads TGTGCCAGCAGTAGGCAGGGCGTGGGCAATCAGCCCCAGCATTTT. The chain carries TRBV19 and TRBJ1-5; D may be TRBD1 (5 bases). Germline V gene sequence: CDR1 LNHDA, CDR2 SQIVND (reference sequence). CDR3 size: 15 residues.

The chain employs TRBV24-1 and TRBJ2-5; D perhaps matches TRBD2 (5 bases). Germline assignment: CDR1 KGHDR and CDR2 SFDVKD. Trimming removed 2 bases at V and 5 bases at J, with 11 bases between. The CDR3 runs 14 residues. Here the CDR3 DNA reads TGTGCCACCAGTGATTCGGGGATGGGGGAGACCCAGTACTTC. Its translation: CATSDSGMGETQYF.

The gene calls are TRBV5-8 and TRBJ1-3, with a weak D call TRBD1 (5 bases). Germline CDR1 and CDR2: SGHTS and YDEGEE. Deletions cut 4 bases from V and 0 bases from J, with 14 bases between. CDR3 length: 16 residues. The CDR3 region is CASSVEGESSGNTIYF. As DNA, the CDR3 is TGTGCCAGCAGCGTCGAAGGGGAGAGCTCTGGAAACACCATATATTTT.

This sequence joins TRBV7-3 and TRBJ2-3; 12 bases align to TRBD2. The CDR3 spans 14 residues. In germline, CDR1 is SGHTA, CDR2 FQGTGA. Trimming removed 5 bases from V and 5 bases from J; junction bases left unmatched: 2. CDR3 in DNA: TGTGCCAGCAGCCAGACTAGCGGGGGAGATACGCAGTATTTT. Translation gives CASSQTSGGDTQYF.

Note on this clone: A junction end diverges from the germline sequence, so it may reflect a read error. The chain recombines TRBV5-4 with TRBJ2-2, with D tentatively TRBD2 (5 bases). Germline V CDR1 and CDR2: SGHNT, YYREEE (reference sequence). The CDR3 is made up of 11 amino acids. The CDR3 reads CASSCGRGAVF. In DNA, the CDR3 is TGTGCCAGCAGTTGCGGTCGGGGAGCTGTTTTT.

In the case of this clone: Other nucleotide sequences from this sample produce the same CDR3. The gene calls are TRBV24-1 and TRBJ1-2; 7 bases line up with TRBD1. Per the germline V gene, CDR1 is KGHDR and CDR2 is SFDVKD. This CDR3 comprises 14 residues. The V gene end was trimmed by 4 bases and the J gene end by 3 bases; junction bases not matched to a gene: 4. The CDR3 reads CATSDLDRDYGYTF. For the CDR3, the DNA is TGTGCCACCAGTGACCTCGACAGGGACTATGGCTACACCTTC.

The rearrangement joins TRBV2 to TRBJ2-1; 9 positions agree with TRBD1. Germline CDR1 SNHLY, CDR2 FYNNEI. V lost 5 bases and J lost 6; bases outside the gene matches: 14. CDR3 length: 17 amino acids. The chain's CDR3 is CASSRNPGQGRLNEQFF. The DNA for the CDR3 is TGTGCCAGCAGTCGCAACCCGGGACAGGGTCGTCTCAATGAGCAGTTCTTC.

The V gene is TRBV5-1, the J gene TRBJ2-2, with 7 bases lining up with TRBD1. The CDR3 totals 15 residues. Germline V CDR1 and CDR2: SGHRS, YFSETQ. V lost 4 bases to trimming and J lost 1 base; unmatched junction nucleotides: 4. The CDR3 loop is CASSLGTVNTGELFF. CDR3 DNA sequence: TGCGCCAGCAGCCTCGGGACAGTGAACACCGGGGAGCTGTTTTTT.

The chain carries TRBV2 and TRBJ2-7; D is ambiguous. The CDR3 runs 15 residues. Germline CDR1 and CDR2: SNHLY and FYNNEI. V shed 4 bases and J shed 3 bases, with 16 bases lying between them. CDR3: CASSVPRQSNYEQYF. In DNA, the CDR3 is TGTGCCAGCAGTGTACCCCGGCAAAGTAACTACGAGCAGTACTTC.

The chain links TRBV2 to TRBJ2-3, with D perhaps TRBD2 (6 bases). Deletions cut 6 bases from V and 6 bases from J, with 22 bases between. CDR3 size: 16 residues. Germline V gene data show CDR1 as SNHLY and CDR2 as FYNNEI. Written as DNA, the CDR3 is TGTGCCAGCAGCTCTCCCGTCGTCGCAGGGAGGGATACGCAGTATTTT. Its protein is CASSSPVVAGRDTQYF.

This rearrangement joins TRBV7-2 to TRBJ2-1; 12 nucleotides line up with TRBD2. This CDR3 is 15 amino acids long. The V gene's germline CDR1 is SGHTA and CDR2 FQGNSA. J was trimmed by 10 bases and V by 5 bases; bases with no gene match: 9. CDR3 nucleotide sequence: TGTGCCAGCAGCCTCACTAGCGGGGGGCCGGGGGAGCAGTTCTTC. It codes for CASSLTSGGPGEQFF.